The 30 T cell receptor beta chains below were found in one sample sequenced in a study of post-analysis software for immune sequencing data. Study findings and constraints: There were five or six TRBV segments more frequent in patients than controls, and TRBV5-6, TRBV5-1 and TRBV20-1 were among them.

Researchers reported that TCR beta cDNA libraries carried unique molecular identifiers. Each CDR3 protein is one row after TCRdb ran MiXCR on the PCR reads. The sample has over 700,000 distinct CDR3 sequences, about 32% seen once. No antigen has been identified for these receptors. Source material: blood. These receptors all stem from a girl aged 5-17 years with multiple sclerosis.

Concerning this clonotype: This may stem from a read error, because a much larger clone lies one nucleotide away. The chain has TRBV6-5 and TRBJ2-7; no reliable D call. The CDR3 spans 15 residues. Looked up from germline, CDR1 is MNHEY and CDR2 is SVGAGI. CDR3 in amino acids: CAGSYSRAQTYEQYF. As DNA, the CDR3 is TGTGCCGGCAGTTACTCTAGGGCCCAGACCTACGAGCAGTACTTC.

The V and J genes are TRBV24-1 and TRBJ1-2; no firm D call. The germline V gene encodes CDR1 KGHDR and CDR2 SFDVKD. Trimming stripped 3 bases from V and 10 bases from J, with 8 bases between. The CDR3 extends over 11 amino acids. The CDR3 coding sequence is TGTGCCACCAGTGATGCGGCGGACTACACCTTC. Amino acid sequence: CATSDAADYTF.

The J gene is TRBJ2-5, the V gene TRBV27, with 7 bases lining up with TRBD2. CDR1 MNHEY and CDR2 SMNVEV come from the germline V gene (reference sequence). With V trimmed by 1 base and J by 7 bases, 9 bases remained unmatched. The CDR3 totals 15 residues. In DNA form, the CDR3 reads TGTGCCAGCAGTTTATACCCGACGAGCGGGGCGACCCAGTACTTC. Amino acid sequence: CASSLYPTSGATQYF.

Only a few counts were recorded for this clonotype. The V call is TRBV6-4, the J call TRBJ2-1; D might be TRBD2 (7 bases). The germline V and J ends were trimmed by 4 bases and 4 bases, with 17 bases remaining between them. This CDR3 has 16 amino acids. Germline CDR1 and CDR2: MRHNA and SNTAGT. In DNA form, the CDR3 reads TGTGCCAGCAGTGTTCAATCGGGGGGCGGGTACAATGAGCAGTTCTTC. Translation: CASSVQSGGGYNEQFF.

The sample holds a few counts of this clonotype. The CDR3 here is CASSQVRGPTEAFF. The DNA of the CDR3 is TGTGCCAGCAGCCAAGTTCGGGGTCCCACTGAAGCTTTCTTT. This chain connects TRBV14 to TRBJ1-1; D is undetermined. V was cut by 1 base and J by 4 bases, with 10 bases left in between. Germline loops: CDR1 SGHDN, CDR2 FVKESK. The CDR3 loop spans 14 amino acids.

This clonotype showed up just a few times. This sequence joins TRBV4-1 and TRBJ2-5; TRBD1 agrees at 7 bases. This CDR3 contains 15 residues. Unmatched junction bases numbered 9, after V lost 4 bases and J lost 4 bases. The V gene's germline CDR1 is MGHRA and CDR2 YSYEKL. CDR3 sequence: CASSRSVGQRETQYF. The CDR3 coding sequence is TGCGCCAGCAGCCGTAGCGTGGGACAGCGAGAGACCCAGTACTTC.

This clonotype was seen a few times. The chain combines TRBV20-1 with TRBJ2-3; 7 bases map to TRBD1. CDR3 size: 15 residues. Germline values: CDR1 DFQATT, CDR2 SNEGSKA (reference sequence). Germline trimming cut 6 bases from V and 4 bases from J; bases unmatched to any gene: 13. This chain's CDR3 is CSASFDRDLSDTQYF. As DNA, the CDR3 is TGCAGTGCCAGCTTCGACAGGGATTTGTCAGATACGCAGTATTTT.

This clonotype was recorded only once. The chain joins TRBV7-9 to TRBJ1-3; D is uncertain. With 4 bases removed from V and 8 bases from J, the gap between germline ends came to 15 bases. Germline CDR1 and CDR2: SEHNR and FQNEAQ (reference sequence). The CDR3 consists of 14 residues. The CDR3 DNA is TGTGCCAGCAGCTCGGCCCTTCGCGGGGACACCATATATTTT. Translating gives CASSSALRGDTIYF.

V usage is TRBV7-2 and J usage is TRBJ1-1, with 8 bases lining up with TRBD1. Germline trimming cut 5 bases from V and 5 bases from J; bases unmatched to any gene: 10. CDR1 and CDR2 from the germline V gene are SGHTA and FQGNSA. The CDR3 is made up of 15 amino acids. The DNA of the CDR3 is TGTGCCAGCAGCGCTGCAGGGGGCCGAGGTACTGAAGCTTTCTTT. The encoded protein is CASSAAGGRGTEAFF.

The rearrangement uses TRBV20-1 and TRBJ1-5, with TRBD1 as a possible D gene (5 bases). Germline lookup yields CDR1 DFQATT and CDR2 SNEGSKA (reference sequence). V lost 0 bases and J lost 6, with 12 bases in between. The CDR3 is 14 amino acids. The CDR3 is CSARDAGSTQPQHF. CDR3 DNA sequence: TGCAGTGCTAGAGACGCAGGGTCTACTCAGCCCCAGCATTTT.

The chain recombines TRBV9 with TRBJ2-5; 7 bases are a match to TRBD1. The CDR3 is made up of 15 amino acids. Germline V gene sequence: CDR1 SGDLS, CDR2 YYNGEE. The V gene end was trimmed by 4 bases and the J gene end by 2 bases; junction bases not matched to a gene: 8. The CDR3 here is CASSPWDRTQETQYF. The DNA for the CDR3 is TGTGCCAGCAGCCCCTGGGACAGAACTCAAGAGACCCAGTACTTC.

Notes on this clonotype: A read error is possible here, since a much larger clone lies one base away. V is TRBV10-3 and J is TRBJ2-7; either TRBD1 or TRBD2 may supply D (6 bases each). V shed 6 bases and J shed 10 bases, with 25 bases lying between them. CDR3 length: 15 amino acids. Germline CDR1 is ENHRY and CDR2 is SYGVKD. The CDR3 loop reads CAIRPALGGQEAQYF. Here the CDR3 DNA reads TGTGCCATCAGACCCGCCCTGGGGGGACAAGAGGCCCAGTACTTC.

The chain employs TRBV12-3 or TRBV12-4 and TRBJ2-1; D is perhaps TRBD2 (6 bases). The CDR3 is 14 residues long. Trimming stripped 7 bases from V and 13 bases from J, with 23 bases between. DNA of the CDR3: TGTGCCAGCACCGATGGGGGGACCGTAGAGACCCAGTTCTTC. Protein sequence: CASTDGGTVETQFF.

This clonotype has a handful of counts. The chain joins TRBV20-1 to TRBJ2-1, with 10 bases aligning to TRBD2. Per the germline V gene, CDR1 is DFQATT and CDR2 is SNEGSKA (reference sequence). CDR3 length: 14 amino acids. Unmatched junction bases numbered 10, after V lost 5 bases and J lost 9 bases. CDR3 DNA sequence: TGCAGTGCTGATACCGGGACTAGCGAGTTTGAGCAGTTCTTC. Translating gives CSADTGTSEFEQFF.

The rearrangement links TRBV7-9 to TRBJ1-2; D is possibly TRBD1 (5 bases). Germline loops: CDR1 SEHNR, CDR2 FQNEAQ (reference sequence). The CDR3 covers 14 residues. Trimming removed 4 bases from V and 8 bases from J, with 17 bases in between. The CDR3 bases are TGTGCCAGCAGCTCCCCTCAGGGCAGGGACGGCTACACCTTC. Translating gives CASSSPQGRDGYTF. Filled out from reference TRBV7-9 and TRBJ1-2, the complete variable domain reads DTGVSQNPRHKITKRGQNVTFRCDPISEHNRLYWYRQTLGQGPEFLTYFQNEAQLEKSRLLSDRFSAERPKGSFSTLEIQRTEQGDSAMYLCASSSPQGRDGYTFGSGTRLTVV.

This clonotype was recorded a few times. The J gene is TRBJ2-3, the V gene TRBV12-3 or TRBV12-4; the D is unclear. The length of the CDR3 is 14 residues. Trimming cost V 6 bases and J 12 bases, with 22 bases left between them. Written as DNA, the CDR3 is TGTGCCAGCAGACTCGGACGTTCCGGCCCCTCCCAGTATTTT. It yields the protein CASRLGRSGPSQYF.

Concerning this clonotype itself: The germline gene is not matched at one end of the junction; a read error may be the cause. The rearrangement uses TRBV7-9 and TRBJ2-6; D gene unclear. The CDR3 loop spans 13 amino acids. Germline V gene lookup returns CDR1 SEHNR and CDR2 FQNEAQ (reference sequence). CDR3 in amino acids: CASNFDGTNVLTF. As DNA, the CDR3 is TGTGCCAGCAACTTTGATGGGACCAACGTCCTGACTTTC.

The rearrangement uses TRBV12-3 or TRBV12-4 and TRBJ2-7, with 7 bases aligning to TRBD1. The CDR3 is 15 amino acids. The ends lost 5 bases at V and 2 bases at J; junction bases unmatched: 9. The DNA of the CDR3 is TGTGCCAGCAGTCCGGGGACAGCTAAGACCTACGAGCAGTACTTC. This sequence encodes CASSPGTAKTYEQYF.

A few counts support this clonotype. The DNA for the CDR3 is TGTGCCAGCAGCTTAGCCCCTAGCGGGCCCTACGAGCAGTACTTC. It translates to CASSLAPSGPYEQYF. The chain links TRBV7-2 to TRBJ2-7; TRBD2 matches at 8 bases. Trimming removed 0 bases from V and 2 bases from J; junction bases left unmatched: 3. Germline CDR1 SGHTA, CDR2 FQGNSA. CDR3 length equals 15 residues.

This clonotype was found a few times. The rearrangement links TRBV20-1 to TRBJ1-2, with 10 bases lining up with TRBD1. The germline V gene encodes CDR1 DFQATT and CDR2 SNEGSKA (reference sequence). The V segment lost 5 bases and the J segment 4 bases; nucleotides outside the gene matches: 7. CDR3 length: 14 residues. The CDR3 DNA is TGCAGTGCTCGTCGACAGGGGGCGATCTATGGCTACACCTTC. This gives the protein CSARRQGAIYGYTF.

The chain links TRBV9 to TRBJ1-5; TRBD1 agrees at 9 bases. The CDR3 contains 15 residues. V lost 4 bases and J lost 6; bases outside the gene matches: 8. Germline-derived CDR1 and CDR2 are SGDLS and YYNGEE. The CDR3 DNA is TGTGCCAGCAGCCCCCGGGACAGGGAAGGTCAGCCCCAGCATTTT. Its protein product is CASSPRDREGQPQHF.

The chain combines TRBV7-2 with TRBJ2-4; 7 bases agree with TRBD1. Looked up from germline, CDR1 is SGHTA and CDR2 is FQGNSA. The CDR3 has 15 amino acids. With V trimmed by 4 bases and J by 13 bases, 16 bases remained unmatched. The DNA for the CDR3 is TGTGCCAGCAGCTCGACAGGGACCGCCTACAATGAGCAGTACTTC. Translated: CASSSTGTAYNEQYF.

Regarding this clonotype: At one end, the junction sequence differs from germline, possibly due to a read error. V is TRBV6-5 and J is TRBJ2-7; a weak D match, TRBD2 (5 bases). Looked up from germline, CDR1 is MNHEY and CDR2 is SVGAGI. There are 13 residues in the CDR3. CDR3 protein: CTSSYRGSYEQYF. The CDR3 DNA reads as TGTACCAGCAGTTACCGGGGCTCCTACGAGCAGTACTTC.

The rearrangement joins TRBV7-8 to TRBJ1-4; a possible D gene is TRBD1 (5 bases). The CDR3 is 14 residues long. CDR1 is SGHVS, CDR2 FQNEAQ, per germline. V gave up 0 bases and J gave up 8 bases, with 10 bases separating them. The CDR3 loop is CASSLAGGREKLFF. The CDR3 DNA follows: TGTGCCAGCAGCTTAGCGGGGGGGAGAGAAAAACTGTTTTTT.

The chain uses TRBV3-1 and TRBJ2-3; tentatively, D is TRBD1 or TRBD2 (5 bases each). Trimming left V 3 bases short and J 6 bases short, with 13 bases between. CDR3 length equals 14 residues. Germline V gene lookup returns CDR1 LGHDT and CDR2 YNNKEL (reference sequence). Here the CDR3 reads CASSQGRSSDTQYF. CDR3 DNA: TGTGCCAGCAGCCAGGGACGGAGTTCGGATACGCAGTATTTT.

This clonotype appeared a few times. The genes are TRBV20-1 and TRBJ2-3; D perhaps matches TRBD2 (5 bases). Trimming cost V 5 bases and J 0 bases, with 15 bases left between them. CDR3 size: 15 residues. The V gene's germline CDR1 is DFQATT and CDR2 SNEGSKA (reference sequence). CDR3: CSASKRTASTDTQYF. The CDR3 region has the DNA TGCAGTGCTTCCAAGCGGACTGCTAGCACAGATACGCAGTATTTT.

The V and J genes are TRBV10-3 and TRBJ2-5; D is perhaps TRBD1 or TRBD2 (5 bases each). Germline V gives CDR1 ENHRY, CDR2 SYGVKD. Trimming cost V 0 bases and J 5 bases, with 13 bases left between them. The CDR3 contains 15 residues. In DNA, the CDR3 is TGTGCCATCAGTGAGTCAGGGACGTCGGTGGAGACCCAGTACTTC. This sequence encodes CAISESGTSVETQYF.

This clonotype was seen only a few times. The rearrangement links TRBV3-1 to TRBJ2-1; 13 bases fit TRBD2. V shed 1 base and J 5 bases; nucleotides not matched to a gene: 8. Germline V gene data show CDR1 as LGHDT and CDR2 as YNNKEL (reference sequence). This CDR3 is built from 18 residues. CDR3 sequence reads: CASSQARLAGGPHNEQFF. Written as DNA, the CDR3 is TGTGCCAGCAGCCAAGCCCGACTAGCGGGGGGTCCACACAATGAGCAGTTCTTC.

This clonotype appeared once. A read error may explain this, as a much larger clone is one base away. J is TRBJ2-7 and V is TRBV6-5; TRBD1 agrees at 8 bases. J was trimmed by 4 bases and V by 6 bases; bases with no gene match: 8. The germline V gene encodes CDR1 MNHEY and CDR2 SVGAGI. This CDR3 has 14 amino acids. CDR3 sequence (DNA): TGTGCCAGCAGCCGAACTACAGGGGGTTACGAGCAGTACTTC. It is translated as CASSRTTGGYEQYF.

CDR3 region: CASSLGRTLIRRETQYF. The CDR3 DNA reads TGTGCCAGCAGCCTCGGCCGGACACTTATCCGGCGGGAGACCCAGTACTTC. The chain links TRBV14 to TRBJ2-7, with D perhaps matching TRBD1 (5 bases). The assigned J gene may be wrong: the sequence end matches TRBJ2-5 better. CDR1 is SGHDN and CDR2 is FVKESK in the germline V gene. This CDR3 spans 17 amino acids.